This T cell receptor beta chain was identified in a study of T cell repertoires in cytomegalovirus infection. Across the whole study: Shared public TCR beta signatures pointed to both CMV infection and a matching HLA type.

Turning to this clonotype: Its antigen is not identified.

TCRdb reanalysed the reads using MiXCR and keeps one entry per CDR3 protein. The repertoire holds fewer than 900,000 distinct CDR3 sequences, with 25% to 35% as singletons. The V end lost 3 bases, the J end lost 7 bases, and 25 bases lay between the germline ends. Germline V gene lookup returns CDR1 DFQATT and CDR2 SNEGSKA (reference sequence). This CDR3 has 17 amino acids. The receptor was derived from a human donor in good health (CMV status not recorded). Some clones in this sample may be carry-over from other donors' samples. Sequencing used cultured CD8+ T cells from PBMCs, obtained from culture after CMV antigen stimulation. The V gene is TRBV20-1, the J gene TRBJ2-1; tentatively, D is TRBD1 (5 bases). The CDR3, as DNA: TGCAGTGCTAGGCCCGTTCTTGAGTGGGGCAGGGTAAATGAGCAGTTCTTC. It specifies CSARPVLEWGRVNEQFF.